The next 18 T cell receptor beta chains were all read from a single sample in a study of blood T cell repertoires in COVID-19. Generated by immunoSEQ multiplex PCR, the TCRdb table keeps only in-frame clones and is missing some. The sample lists approximately 250,000 clones, 80% to 90% seen once, with 3% to 3.5% in the top ten. What was sequenced was PBMCs or T cells enriched from blood (not recorded which). The receptors stem from a middle-aged woman who had been exposed to COVID-19.

On this clone: Other DNA sequences in the sample encode the same CDR3. This chain uses TRBV24-1 with TRBJ1-2; 10 positions agree with TRBD1. Germline V gene data show CDR1 as KGHDR and CDR2 as SFDVKD. The ends lost 3 bases at V and 10 bases at J; junction bases unmatched: 10. This CDR3 has 15 amino acids. CDR3 DNA: TGTGCCACCAGTGATGCGCGGACAGGGGGTTTTGTCTACACCTTC. Amino acids: CATSDARTGGFVYTF.

The rearrangement uses TRBV29-1 and TRBJ2-3, with 7 nucleotides matching TRBD1. This CDR3 is 13 amino acids long. Germline CDR1 reads SQVTM; CDR2 reads ANQGSEA. The trim removed 6 bases at V and 2 bases at J, leaving 5 bases unmatched. As DNA, the CDR3 is TGCAGCGTCGGACAGGCCAACACAGATACGCAGTATTTT. Its protein product is CSVGQANTDTQYF.

The chain joins TRBV2 to TRBJ1-4, with D possibly being TRBD1 (5 bases). Trimming removed 3 bases at V and 7 bases at J, with 9 bases between. Germline V gene sequence: CDR1 SNHLY, CDR2 FYNNEI. The CDR3 is made up of 13 amino acids. For the CDR3, the DNA is TGTGCCAGCAGTGACAGGGTGACTGAAAAACTGTTTTTT. The encoded protein is CASSDRVTEKLFF.

The chain uses TRBV18 and TRBJ2-7; 10 positions agree with TRBD1. The CDR3 totals 15 residues. Germline values: CDR1 KGHSH, CDR2 LQKENI. Unmatched junction bases numbered 5, after V lost 1 base and J lost 5 bases. CDR3 DNA: TGTGCCAGCTCACCACGGACAGGGGGAGAAGACGAGCAGTACTTC. It is translated as CASSPRTGGEDEQYF.

This sequence joins TRBV11-2 and TRBJ2-7, with 8 nucleotides matching TRBD1. The CDR3 covers 14 residues. J was trimmed by 3 bases and V by 3 bases; bases with no gene match: 4. Germline values: CDR1 SGHAT, CDR2 FQNNGV. Written as DNA, the CDR3 is TGTGCCAGCAGCTTGTGGACAGGGATCTACGAGCAGTACTTC. Its translation is CASSLWTGIYEQYF.

In this sample, this clone turned up once. The chain employs TRBV28 and TRBJ2-4; D may be TRBD2 (6 bases). The CDR3 length is 18 residues. Germline V gene sequence: CDR1 MDHEN, CDR2 SYDVKM. V lost 6 bases, J lost 2 bases, and 23 bases lay in between. The CDR3 loop is CASRPPLLRDLTKNIQYF. DNA of the CDR3: TGTGCCAGCAGACCCCCCCTCTTGCGGGACCTAACCAAAAACATTCAGTACTTC.

This sequence joins TRBV28 and TRBJ1-3; D is perhaps TRBD1 (5 bases). The CDR3 consists of 16 residues. V lost 5 bases to trimming and J lost 4 bases, with 18 bases between them. Germline V gene data show CDR1 as MDHEN and CDR2 as SYDVKM. The DNA for the CDR3 is TGTGCCAGCAGTAGGGCCAGGGTGTCTTTCGGAAACACCATATATTTT. It codes for CASSRARVSFGNTIYF.

The chain couples TRBV9 to TRBJ2-7, with D maybe TRBD2 (6 bases). The germline CDR1 and CDR2 sequences are SGDLS and YYNGEE. V was cut by 4 bases and J by 7 bases, with 21 bases left in between. The CDR3 sequence is 15 residues long. Written as DNA, the CDR3 is TGTGCCAGCAGCCCAGCGGGTTCGGCTACGGGGGAGCAGTACTTC. This encodes CASSPAGSATGEQYF.

This chain links TRBV5-4 with TRBJ1-2; 9 positions match TRBD1. Trimming cost V 3 bases and J 2 bases; bases outside gene matches: 8. Germline V gives CDR1 SGHNT, CDR2 YYREEE (reference sequence). This CDR3 has 16 residues. The CDR3 is CASSSGTGMGNYGYTF. CDR3 nucleotide sequence: TGTGCCAGCAGCTCTGGGACAGGGATGGGAAACTATGGCTACACCTTC. The full variable domain, completed using reference TRBV5-4 and TRBJ1-2, is ETGVTQSPTHLIKTRGQQVTLRCSSQSGHNTVSWYQQALGQGPQFIFQYYREEENGRGNFPPRFSGLQFPNYSSELNVNALELDDSALYLCASSSGTGMGNYGYTFGSGTRLTVV.

The V gene is TRBV18, the J gene TRBJ2-1; 10 bases map to TRBD1. The germline CDR1 and CDR2 sequences are KGHSH and LQKENI. The CDR3 is 15 residues long. The junction had 6 bases not matched to a gene; V was cut back by 3 bases and J by 7 bases. The CDR3 DNA reads TGTGCCAGCTCACCTGGGACAGGGGTGATAAATGAGCAGTTCTTC. Amino acid sequence: CASSPGTGVINEQFF.

The J gene is TRBJ1-1, the V gene TRBV27, with 7 bases identical to TRBD1. The ends lost 5 bases at V and 6 bases at J; junction bases unmatched: 18. There are 17 residues in the CDR3. Germline V gene sequence: CDR1 MNHEY, CDR2 SMNVEV (reference sequence). The chain's CDR3 is CASSTKRQGWDLSEAFF. The CDR3 nucleotides are TGTGCCAGCAGTACTAAAAGACAGGGTTGGGATTTGTCTGAAGCTTTCTTT.

V gene TRBV4-3 combines with J gene TRBJ2-7, with D maybe TRBD2 (5 bases). In germline, CDR1 is LGHNA, CDR2 YSLEER. The CDR3 is 15 residues long. Trimming shortened V by 0 bases and J by 6 bases, and 15 bases separated the two germline ends. Here the CDR3 DNA reads TGCGCCAGCAGCCAAGAACGAGGGCTAGCTGGCGAGCAGTACTTC. Translation gives CASSQERGLAGEQYF.

The genes are TRBV9 and TRBJ1-3; D remains unclear. The length of the CDR3 is 17 residues. Germline values: CDR1 SGDLS, CDR2 YYNGEE. V was clipped by 4 bases and J by 1 base, with 18 bases between them. CDR3 in DNA: TGTGCCAGCAGCTCTTCGACGGTGCAGCGGTCTGGAAACACCATATATTTT. Translated: CASSSSTVQRSGNTIYF.

The chain combines TRBV19 with TRBJ2-7, with 9 nucleotides matching TRBD2. With V trimmed by 9 bases and J by 2 bases, 32 bases remained unmatched. CDR1 is LNHDA, CDR2 SQIVND, per germline (reference sequence). The CDR3 is made up of 22 amino acids. The CDR3 nucleotides read TGTGCCAGGGAGGGGAAGGACACTTGTGACAAGTTAGCGGGGGAATCCACCTACGAGCAGTACGTC. This translates into CAREGKDTCDKLAGESTYEQYV.

The rearrangement joins TRBV13 to TRBJ2-1; 7 bases map to TRBD2. Per the germline V gene, CDR1 is PRHDT and CDR2 is FYEKMQ (reference sequence). V lost 7 bases, J lost 7 bases, and 13 bases stayed unmatched. The CDR3 spans 15 residues. CDR3 region: CASTTQRGGWNEQFF. The CDR3 DNA reads as TGTGCCAGCACCACTCAGCGGGGAGGGTGGAATGAGCAGTTCTTC.

The V gene is TRBV3-1 (or the pseudogene TRBV3-2), the J gene TRBJ2-1, with D unresolved. Trimming removed 1 base from V and 15 bases from J, with 10 bases in between. This CDR3 is 11 amino acids long. Germline V gene data show CDR1 as LGHDT and CDR2 as YNNKEL (reference sequence). Here the CDR3 DNA reads TGTGCCAGCAGCCAAGGCGGAGAGAGGTTCTTC. Translation gives CASSQGGERFF.

V usage is TRBV12-3 or TRBV12-4 and J usage is TRBJ2-5; D may be TRBD2 (6 bases). V lost 8 bases and J lost 2, with 9 bases in between. The CDR3 runs 12 residues. In DNA form, the CDR3 reads TGTGCCAGCGGCGGGGATCAAGAGACCCAGTACTTC. Its protein is CASGGDQETQYF.

The chain recombines TRBV27 with TRBJ2-4, with D possibly being TRBD2 (5 bases). Trimming took 2 bases from V and 7 from J, leaving 21 bases between them. The germline V gene has CDR1 MNHEY and CDR2 SMNVEV (reference sequence). This CDR3 has 17 amino acids. The CDR3 region has the DNA TGTGCCAGCAGTTTAAAGTATACGGTCGAGGGTTGGAACATTCAGTACTTC. Residues: CASSLKYTVEGWNIQYF.